The 6 T cell receptor beta chains in this list originate from one sample, sequenced in a study of T-cell reconstitution after alpha-beta-depleted transplantation in children. It was with unique molecular identifiers that the TCRbeta library was prepared. TCRdb itself ran the PCR reads through MiXCR, one entry per CDR3 protein. The table lists about 360,000 distinct CDR3 sequences, approximately 12% of them singletons, with around 4.5% in the top ten. The specimen was PBMCs, collected from the stem cell graft. The receptors come from a human donor who donated a stem cell graft to a child with Fanconi anemia.

The CDR3 nucleotides read TGTGCCAGGGACCAAGGGCTCCCTGGAAACACCATATATTTT. It yields the protein CARDQGLPGNTIYF. This sequence joins TRBV5-6 and TRBJ1-3; D unclear. The CDR3 is 14 amino acids. V lost 8 bases, J lost 2 bases, and 14 bases lay in between. Germline lookup yields CDR1 SGHDT and CDR2 YYEEEE. The full variable domain, rest sourced from reference TRBV5-6 and TRBJ1-3, is DAGVTQSPTHLIKTRGQQVTLRCSPKSGHDTVSWYQQALGQGPQFIFQYYEEEERQRGNFPDRFSGHQFPNYSSELNVNALLLGDSALYLCARDQGLPGNTIYFGEGSWLTVV.

This chain links TRBV4-1 with TRBJ1-3; 10 nucleotides agree with TRBD1. This CDR3 has 19 residues. Germline V gene data show CDR1 as MGHRA and CDR2 as YSYEKL. V lost 0 bases to trimming and J lost 2 bases; unmatched junction nucleotides: 10. CDR3 region: CASSQDGIGDRGPGNTIYF. CDR3 DNA: TGCGCCAGCAGCCAAGATGGAATCGGGGACAGGGGACCTGGAAACACCATATATTTT.

This clonotype was picked up many times. J is TRBJ1-2 and V is TRBV7-8; possibly TRBD1 for D (6 bases). Germline V gene lookup returns CDR1 SGHVS and CDR2 FQNEAQ. This CDR3 region has 14 residues. V lost 3 bases to trimming and J lost 4 bases, with 12 bases between them. The CDR3 sequence is CASSFVDSPYGYTF. For the CDR3, the DNA is TGTGCCAGCAGCTTTGTGGACAGCCCCTATGGCTACACCTTC.

This clonotype was seen only a few times. The chain employs TRBV2 and TRBJ1-5, with TRBD1 as a possible D gene (5 bases). CDR1 and CDR2 (germline): SNHLY, FYNNEI. The CDR3 extends over 13 amino acids. The V end was cut by 8 bases, the J end by 1 base, with 9 bases between. CDR3 region: CASRDDSNQPQHF. In DNA, the CDR3 is TGTGCCAGCCGGGACGACAGCAATCAGCCCCAGCATTTT.

This clonotype was seen ten or more times. The chain joins TRBV5-1 to TRBJ2-5; a weak D match, TRBD1 (7 bases). The CDR3 has 16 amino acids. Trimming took 0 bases from V and 5 from J, leaving 17 bases between them. Germline V CDR1 and CDR2: SGHRS, YFSETQ. The CDR3 loop is CASSLAPGGKGETQYF. The CDR3 DNA reads TGCGCCAGCAGCTTGGCCCCAGGGGGGAAAGGGGAGACCCAGTACTTC. The full variable domain, rest sourced from reference TRBV5-1 and TRBJ2-5, is KAGVTQTPRYLIKTRGQQVTLSCSPISGHRSVSWYQQTPGQGLQFLFEYFSETQRNKGNFPGRFSGRQFSNSRSEMNVSTLELGDSALYLCASSLAPGGKGETQYFGPGTRLLVL.

In its sample, this clonotype was seen many times. V and J are TRBV5-1 and TRBJ2-3, with D tentatively TRBD2 (5 bases). The CDR3 extends over 12 amino acids. Trimming removed 4 bases at V and 10 bases at J, with 13 bases between. Germline CDR1 is SGHRS and CDR2 is YFSETQ. CDR3 sequence (DNA): TGCGCCAGCAGCGTGCTCGAGGAGGCGCAGTATTTT. Its protein is CASSVLEEAQYF.